The rows below give T cell receptor beta chains drawn from one sample of a study of CD8 T cells in Susac syndrome. TCRdb re-analysed the immunoSEQ multiplex PCR reads in MiXCR, keeping a single row per CDR3 protein. The sample has about 100,000 distinct CDR3 sequences, about 96% seen once. Sample: CD8+ T cells from PBMCs. The receptors shown here come from a human donor with Susac syndrome. CDR3s leave out the opening cysteine and the closing phenylalanine or tryptophan. Fields, in order: V gene, D gene, J gene, clone size, CDR3 protein. The D gene is left open where the match is weak. Clone size is stated in some rows and not others, as once, few, many or a class when expanded.

>TRBV13|NA|TRBJ2-3|NA
ASSLQGTTDTQY
>TRBV5-1|TRBD1|TRBJ2-5|few
ASSSGQGRETQY
>TRBV20-1|NA|TRBJ1-5|NA
SARDQTNQPQH
>TRBV9|TRBD1|TRBJ1-1|NA
ASSAGTDAF
>TRBV6-1|NA|TRBJ1-2|NA
ASSEIYGYT
>TRBV2|NA|TRBJ2-3|NA
ASRYQIQDDTQY
>TRBV11-2|TRBD2|TRBJ2-7|NA
ASSVIAGGSRYEQY
>TRBV2|TRBD1|TRBJ1-1|NA
ASSLTWTGMNTEAF
>TRBV7-2|NA|TRBJ2-1|NA
ASSTGLPSHEQF
>TRBV29-1|NA|TRBJ1-6|NA
SVEGRESPLH
>TRBV6-6|TRBD1|TRBJ1-5|NA
AAGGSNQPQH
>TRBV25-1|NA|TRBJ2-2|once
ASSETEFAGELF
>TRBV2|NA|TRBJ1-5|NA
ASGGVSNQPQH
>TRBV29-1|TRBD2|TRBJ2-1|NA
SVEGRAGLLHNEQF
>TRBV11-2|TRBD1|TRBJ1-6|NA
ASSPRDREANSPLH
>TRBV3-1|TRBD2|TRBJ2-3|NA
ASSQKRGTSTDTQY
>TRBV28|NA|TRBJ2-7|NA
ASSLWGDEQY
>TRBV14|NA|TRBJ2-3|NA
ASSQDALPTQY
>TRBV5-1|NA|TRBJ2-6|NA
ASSPTTSGANVLT
>TRBV9|NA|TRBJ2-7|NA
ASSNGGEQY
>TRBV11-2|NA|TRBJ2-7|NA
ASSLGGLASSYEQY
>TRBV4-1|TRBD2|TRBJ2-7|NA
ASSHPLAGEAYEQY
>TRBV11-2|TRBD1|TRBJ1-2|NA
ASSPTGGPGYT
>TRBV13|NA|TRBJ1-1|once
ASSLGEENTEAF